This TCR beta chain stems from a study of post-analysis software for immune sequencing data. Study context: There were relapsing-remitting, secondary progressive and progressive-relapsing multiple sclerosis among the disease courses included.

Trimming stripped 3 bases from V and 0 bases from J, with 9 bases between. Germline lookup yields CDR1 MDHEN and CDR2 SYDVKM. CDR3 length: 15 amino acids. TCR beta libraries were prepared from cDNA with unique molecular identifiers. Each batch of roughly 0.95 to 10 million T cells produced 500,000 to 600,000 cDNA molecules. From the PCR reads, TCRdb called clonotypes with MiXCR, one entry per CDR3 protein. Among approximately 180,000 distinct CDR3 sequences listed, 30% were seen once. Findings and limits, study-wide: About five TRBV segments were more frequent in patients than controls; TRBV5-6, TRBV5-1 and TRBV20-1 belonged to this group. Significantly lower normalized Chao1 diversity was seen in multiple sclerosis patients than in controls. F measure clustering grouped samples strongly by preparation batch.

This clonotype has just a few counts. Its antigen is undetermined. The sequence was obtained from a girl aged 5-17 years with multiple sclerosis. The chain combines TRBV28 with TRBJ2-4; D uncertain. Source material: blood. CDR3 nucleotides: TGTGCCAGCAGTTTGACAAGGCCAGCCAAAAACATTCAGTACTTC. This sequence encodes CASSLTRPAKNIQYF.